This T cell receptor (beta chain) emerged from a study of shared clonotypes between healthy human individuals. As for this clone: One end of the junction is discordant with germline, which a read error may explain. Additional DNA sequences in this sample encode the identical CDR3.

The unsorted samples had 70 million to 100 million PBMCs used for genomic DNA. It was at deep level that the assay was run. In the authors' workflow: Junction-only immunoSEQ data arrived without quality scores, meaning filtering differed. TCRdb keeps only in-frame clones here, not all; method: immunoSEQ multiplex PCR. D and trimming were read from the DNA, whereas the V and J calls and clone size are those reported in that table. This sample has fewer than 600,000 clones, with about 80% found just once. The CDR3 is 14 amino acids. The germline V gene has CDR1 MDHEN and CDR2 SYDVKM. Source material: PBMCs. V gene TRBV28 combines with J gene TRBJ2-7, with 9 bases identical to TRBD1. The TCR sequence derives from a woman between 35 and 50 years old in good health. Some clones in this sample may be carry-over from other donors' samples. This CDR3 is CASSLWRTGVEQYF. The CDR3 region has the DNA TGTGCCAGTAGTTTATGGCGGACAGGGGTCGAGCAGTACTTC.